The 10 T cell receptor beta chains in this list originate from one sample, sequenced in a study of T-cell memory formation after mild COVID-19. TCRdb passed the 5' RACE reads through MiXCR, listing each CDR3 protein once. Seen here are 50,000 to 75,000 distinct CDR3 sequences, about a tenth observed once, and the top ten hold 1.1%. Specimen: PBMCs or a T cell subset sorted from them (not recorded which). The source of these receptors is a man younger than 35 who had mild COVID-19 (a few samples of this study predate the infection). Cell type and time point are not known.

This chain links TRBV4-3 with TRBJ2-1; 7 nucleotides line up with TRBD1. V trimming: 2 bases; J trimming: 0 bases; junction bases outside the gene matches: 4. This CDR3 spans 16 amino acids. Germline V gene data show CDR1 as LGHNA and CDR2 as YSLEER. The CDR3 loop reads CASSQLGQSSYNEQFF. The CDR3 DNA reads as TGCGCCAGCAGCCAACTGGGACAGAGCTCCTACAATGAGCAGTTCTTC.

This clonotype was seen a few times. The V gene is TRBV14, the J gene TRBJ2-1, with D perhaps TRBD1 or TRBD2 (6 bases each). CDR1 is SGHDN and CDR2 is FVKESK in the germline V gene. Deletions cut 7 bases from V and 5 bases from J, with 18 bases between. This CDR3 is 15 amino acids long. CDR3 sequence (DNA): TGTGCCAGCAAGGGGGAGGAAGGTTCCCACAATGAGCAGTTCTTC. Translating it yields CASKGEEGSHNEQFF.

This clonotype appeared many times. The CDR3 reads CASSLFFGREETQYF. The CDR3, as DNA: TGCGCCAGCAGCTTGTTTTTCGGCCGGGAGGAGACCCAGTACTTC. V usage is TRBV5-1 and J usage is TRBJ2-5; TRBD2 might be the D (6 bases). From germline, CDR1 is SGHRS and CDR2 YFSETQ. CDR3 length: 15 residues. Trimming took off 1 base at V and 5 bases at J, with 15 bases between the two ends. The full variable domain, with the rest looked up from reference TRBV5-1 and TRBJ2-5, is KAGVTQTPRYLIKTRGQQVTLSCSPISGHRSVSWYQQTPGQGLQFLFEYFSETQRNKGNFPGRFSGRQFSNSRSEMNVSTLELGDSALYLCASSLFFGREETQYFGPGTRLLVL.

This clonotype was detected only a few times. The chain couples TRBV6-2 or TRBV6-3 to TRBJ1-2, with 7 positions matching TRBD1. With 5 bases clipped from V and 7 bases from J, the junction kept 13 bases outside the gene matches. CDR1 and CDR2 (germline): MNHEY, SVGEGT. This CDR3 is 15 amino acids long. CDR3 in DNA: TGTGCCAGCAGTCCCGGGACAGCAAATCGAGGTGGCTACACCTTC. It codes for CASSPGTANRGGYTF.

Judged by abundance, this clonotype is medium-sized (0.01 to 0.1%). The CDR3 nucleotides are TGCGCCAGCAGCTTGGAAGGACCCCAAGCTTTCTTT. It specifies CASSLEGPQAFF. The V gene is TRBV5-1, the J gene TRBJ1-1; D is unresolved. Germline V gene sequence: CDR1 SGHRS, CDR2 YFSETQ. The CDR3 runs 12 residues. Deletions cut 0 bases from V and 9 bases from J, with 9 bases between.

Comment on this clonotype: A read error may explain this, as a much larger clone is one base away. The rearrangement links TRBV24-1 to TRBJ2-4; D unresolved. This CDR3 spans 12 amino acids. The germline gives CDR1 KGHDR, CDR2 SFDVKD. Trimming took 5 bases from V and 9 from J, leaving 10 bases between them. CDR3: CATSAVVGIQYF. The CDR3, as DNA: TGTGCCACCAGTGCAGTGGTTGGCATTCAGTACTTC.

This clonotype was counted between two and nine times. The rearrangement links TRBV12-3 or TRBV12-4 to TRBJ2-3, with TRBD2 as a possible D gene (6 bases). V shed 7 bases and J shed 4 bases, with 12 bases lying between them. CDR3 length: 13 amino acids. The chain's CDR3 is CASTRDFSDTQYF. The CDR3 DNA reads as TGTGCCAGCACCCGGGACTTTTCAGATACGCAGTATTTT.

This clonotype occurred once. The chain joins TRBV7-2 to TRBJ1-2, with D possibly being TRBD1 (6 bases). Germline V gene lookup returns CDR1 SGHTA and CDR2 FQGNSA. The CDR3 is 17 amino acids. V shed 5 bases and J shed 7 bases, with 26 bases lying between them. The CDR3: CASSITTFGGGGAGYTF. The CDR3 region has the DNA TGTGCCAGCAGCATCACTACTTTCGGAGGGGGGGGAGCTGGCTACACCTTC.

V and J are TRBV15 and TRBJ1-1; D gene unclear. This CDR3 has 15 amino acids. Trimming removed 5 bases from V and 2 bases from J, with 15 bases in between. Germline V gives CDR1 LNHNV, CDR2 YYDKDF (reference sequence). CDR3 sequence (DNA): TGTGCCACCAGCTCCGGGCCGCAAGACAACACTGAAGCTTTCTTT. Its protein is CATSSGPQDNTEAFF.

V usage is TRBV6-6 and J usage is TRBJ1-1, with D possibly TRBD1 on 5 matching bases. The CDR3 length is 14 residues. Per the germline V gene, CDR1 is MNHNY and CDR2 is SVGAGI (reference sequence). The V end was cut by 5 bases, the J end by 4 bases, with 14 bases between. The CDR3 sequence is CASSKQALGTEAFF. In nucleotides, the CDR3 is TGTGCCAGCAGTAAACAGGCCTTGGGCACTGAAGCTTTCTTT.